The clone carrying this TCR beta chain was found many times. This record belongs to a study of T-cell reconstitution after alpha-beta-depleted transplantation in children. TCRbeta library construction was performed incorporating unique molecular identifiers. TCRdb called the PCR reads again in MiXCR, with one record for every CDR3 protein. Of some 280,000 distinct CDR3 sequences listed, nearly 10% are singletons. This CDR3 spans 14 amino acids. Per the germline V gene, CDR1 is DFQATT and CDR2 is SNEGSKA (reference sequence). Trimming took off 4 bases at V and 4 bases at J, with 16 bases between the two ends.

This TCR came from a human donor who donated a stem cell graft to a child with SCID. The input for sequencing was PBMCs from the stem cell graft donor, taken from the stem cell graft. The chain links TRBV20-1 to TRBJ1-1; D may be TRBD1 (6 bases). The CDR3 here is CSAKESQGPTEAFF. CDR3 DNA sequence: TGCAGTGCTAAAGAATCACAGGGCCCCACTGAAGCTTTCTTT.